These 19 T cell receptor beta chains share one sample of origin, sequenced in a study of early T cells in non-severe SARS-CoV-2 infection. Via MiXCR, TCRdb re-called the 5' RACE reads, giving one row per CDR3 protein. The sample has nearly 80,000 distinct CDR3 sequences; around 13% are singletons. The sample was whole blood. The receptors stem from an adult who was a healthcare worker with PCR-confirmed SARS-CoV-2 infection or an uninfected control (not recorded which).

This rearrangement joins TRBV2 to TRBJ2-7; no clear D. Germline CDR1 and CDR2: SNHLY and FYNNEI. The CDR3 runs 15 residues. The V end lost 6 bases, the J end lost 3 bases, and 18 bases lay between the germline ends. The chain's CDR3 is CASSYPGSTFYEQYF. CDR3 nucleotides: TGTGCCAGCAGCTACCCCGGGTCGACCTTCTACGAGCAGTACTTC.

This clonotype occurred many times. This CDR3 is CAISESSGLAVSSYEQYF. CDR3 coding DNA: TGTGCCATCAGTGAGTCTTCCGGACTAGCGGTCAGCTCCTACGAGCAGTACTTC. The V gene is TRBV10-3, the J gene TRBJ2-7; 10 nucleotides match TRBD2. J lost 0 bases, V lost 0 bases, and 8 bases had no gene match. The CDR3 totals 18 residues. Germline V lookup: CDR1 ENHRY, CDR2 SYGVKD.

This clonotype occurred many times. The V and J genes are TRBV7-2 and TRBJ1-4, with 8 bases lining up with TRBD1. Trimming removed 5 bases from V and 4 bases from J; junction bases left unmatched: 9. The CDR3 is 16 amino acids. The germline V gene encodes CDR1 SGHTA and CDR2 FQGNSA. The CDR3: CASSIPGQGRNEKLFF. CDR3 DNA sequence: TGTGCCAGCAGCATTCCCGGACAGGGCCGTAATGAAAAACTGTTTTTT.

CDR3 bases: TGTGCCAGCAGTTTGGTTCTGCCCGGGTTGGGGGATGAGCAGTTCTTC. Protein: CASSLVLPGLGDEQFF. The rearrangement joins TRBV27 to TRBJ2-1; D might be TRBD1 or TRBD2, each matching 5 bases. Germline lookup yields CDR1 MNHEY and CDR2 SMNVEV (reference sequence). V was trimmed by 3 bases and J by 8 bases, leaving 20 bases between them. The CDR3 covers 16 residues.

This clonotype occurred a few times. The chain recombines TRBV24-1 with TRBJ2-3; 8 positions match TRBD1. With 7 bases clipped from V and 0 bases from J, the junction kept 11 bases outside the gene matches. Germline assignment: CDR1 KGHDR and CDR2 SFDVKD. The CDR3 runs 17 residues. The CDR3 DNA reads TGTGCCACCAGGGGCCACGGACAGGGTTCTAGCACAGATACGCAGTATTTT. The encoded protein is CATRGHGQGSSTDTQYF.

The gene calls are TRBV7-9 and TRBJ2-5; 8 nucleotides line up with TRBD1. Germline CDR1 is SEHNR and CDR2 is FQNEAQ (reference sequence). This CDR3 region has 13 residues. The trim removed 4 bases at V and 6 bases at J, leaving 4 bases unmatched. The CDR3 DNA reads TGTGCCAGCAGCTCGCAGGGGGCGAAGACCCAGTACTTC. This sequence encodes CASSSQGAKTQYF.

In its sample, this clonotype was seen a few times. V and J are TRBV9 and TRBJ1-1; 8 nucleotides match TRBD1. The CDR3 consists of 14 residues. The germline V gene has CDR1 SGDLS and CDR2 YYNGEE. J was trimmed by 4 bases and V by 4 bases; bases with no gene match: 6. CDR3 protein: CASSSGQGGTEAFF. The DNA of the CDR3 is TGTGCCAGCAGCTCCGGACAGGGTGGCACTGAAGCTTTCTTT.

This clonotype was seen many times. The V gene is TRBV3-1, the J gene TRBJ1-1; D remains ambiguous. The ends were cut back, 0 bases at V and 0 bases at J, with 8 bases in the middle. Germline-derived CDR1 and CDR2 are LGHDT and YNNKEL (reference sequence). The CDR3 spans 15 residues. Written as DNA, the CDR3 is TGTGCCAGCAGCCAAGACGAGGGATTGAACACTGAAGCTTTCTTT. Protein product: CASSQDEGLNTEAFF.

This clonotype has at least ten counts. The rearrangement links TRBV5-5 to TRBJ1-2; TRBD1 agrees at 11 bases. Germline CDR1 is SGHKS and CDR2 is YYEKEE (reference sequence). This CDR3 is 16 amino acids long. The junction had 10 bases not matched to a gene; V was cut back by 4 bases and J by 5 bases. CDR3 protein: CASSPKLGQGDYGYTF. Written as DNA, the CDR3 is TGTGCCAGCAGCCCTAAGCTGGGACAGGGGGATTATGGCTACACCTTC.

This clonotype was recorded a few times. This chain links TRBV2 with TRBJ2-1; the match to TRBD1 covers 10 bases. This CDR3 region has 16 residues. Losses at the gene ends were 6 bases for V and 5 bases for J; bases not matched to a gene: 10. The germline V gene encodes CDR1 SNHLY and CDR2 FYNNEI. CDR3 region: CASRPRDRGRDNEQFF. The CDR3 nucleotides read TGTGCCAGCAGACCCCGGGACAGGGGAAGGGACAATGAGCAGTTCTTC. Together with reference TRBV2 and TRBJ2-1, the CDR3 gives the full variable domain: EPEVTQTPSHQVTQMGQEVILRCVPISNHLYFYWYRQILGQKVEFLVSFYNNEISEKSEIFDDQFSVERPDGSNFTLKIRSTKLEDSAMYFCASRPRDRGRDNEQFFGPGTRLTVL.

This clonotype was counted at least ten times. The J gene is TRBJ1-1, the V gene TRBV18; D not certain. The length of the CDR3 is 13 residues. In germline, CDR1 is KGHSH, CDR2 LQKENI. V lost 0 bases and J lost 3, with 5 bases in between. The CDR3 bases are TGTGCCAGCTCACCACCGGACCACACTGAAGCTTTCTTT. Translated: CASSPPDHTEAFF.

This clonotype was picked up many times. V gene TRBV12-3 or TRBV12-4 combines with J gene TRBJ1-2, with no clear D. The CDR3 is made up of 13 amino acids. The V and J ends lost 6 bases and 3 bases respectively, with 11 bases between them. The CDR3 nucleotides read TGTGCCAGCAGCTCCAGCGCGGACTATGGCTACACCTTC. It encodes CASSSSADYGYTF.

This chain uses TRBV7-7 with TRBJ2-7, with D possibly TRBD2 on 5 matching bases. CDR1 is SSHAT and CDR2 is FNYEAQ in the germline V gene (reference sequence). CDR3 size: 13 residues. Trimming removed 1 base from V and 6 bases from J, with 10 bases in between. The CDR3 DNA sequence: TGTGCCAGCAGCTTAGGTGCGGCGGGCGAGCAGTACTTC. Its translation is CASSLGAAGEQYF. The variable domain in full, with the rest retrieved from reference TRBV7-7 and TRBJ2-7, is GAGVSQSPRYKVTKRGQDVTLRCDPISSHATLYWYQQALGQGPEFLTYFNYEAQPDKSGLPSDRFSAERPEGSISTLTIQRTEQRDSAMYRCASSLGAAGEQYFGPGTRLTVT.

V gene TRBV18 combines with J gene TRBJ1-1; no reliable D call. CDR1 and CDR2 (germline): KGHSH, LQKENI. There are 13 residues in the CDR3. The V end was cut by 2 bases, the J end by 1 base, with 5 bases between. The DNA of the CDR3 is TGTGCCAGCTCACCAGTCACGAACACTGAAGCTTTCTTT. This encodes CASSPVTNTEAFF.

This clonotype was recorded at least ten times. The V and J genes are TRBV7-9 and TRBJ1-6; D is unclear. Trimming left V 4 bases short and J 5 bases short, with 9 bases between. The CDR3 runs 14 residues. CDR1 and CDR2 (germline): SEHNR, FQNEAQ (reference sequence). CDR3 DNA: TGTGCCAGCAGCTCGGTACTTCATAATTCACCCCTCCACTTT. Protein product: CASSSVLHNSPLHF.

This clonotype was counted many times. V is TRBV20-1 and J is TRBJ1-5; tentatively, D is TRBD1 (6 bases). The germline V gene encodes CDR1 DFQATT and CDR2 SNEGSKA (reference sequence). The CDR3 covers 13 residues. Trimming shortened V by 2 bases and J by 4 bases, and 9 bases separated the two germline ends. The CDR3 loop is CSARRDKNQPQHF. Here the CDR3 DNA reads TGCAGTGCTAGACGGGACAAGAATCAGCCCCAGCATTTT.

J is TRBJ1-4 and V is TRBV18, with unresolved D. Trimming left V 6 bases short and J 0 bases short, with 14 bases between. Germline V gene data show CDR1 as KGHSH and CDR2 as LQKENI. The CDR3 covers 16 residues. CDR3 in amino acids: CASSETLGTTNEKLFF. In DNA, the CDR3 is TGTGCCAGCTCCGAAACCCTGGGTACAACTAATGAAAAACTGTTTTTT. The complete variable domain, with remaining parts taken from reference TRBV18 and TRBJ1-4, reads NAGVMQNPRHLVRRRGQEARLRCSPMKGHSHVYWYRQLPEEGLKFMVYLQKENIIDESGMPKERFSAEFPKEGPSILRIQQVVRGDSAAYFCASSETLGTTNEKLFFGSGTQLSVL.

The rearrangement joins TRBV2 to TRBJ2-6; D unresolved. The CDR3 is made up of 15 amino acids. CDR1 SNHLY and CDR2 FYNNEI come from the germline V gene. V lost 5 bases and J lost 2, with 10 bases in between. CDR3 nucleotide sequence: TGTGCCAGCAGTAGGACGTCAACTGGGGCCAACGTCCTGACTTTC. Encoded protein: CASSRTSTGANVLTF.

In this sample, this clonotype turned up many times. The V call is TRBV29-1, the J call TRBJ1-1; the D is unclear. The CDR3 runs to 11 residues. V lost 3 bases, J lost 5 bases, and 7 bases lay in between. Germline lookup yields CDR1 SQVTM and CDR2 ANQGSEA. Written as DNA, the CDR3 is TGCAGCGTTGACGCAGAGACTGAAGCTTTCTTT. This sequence encodes CSVDAETEAFF.